Reported below is one T cell receptor (beta chain). The sample belongs to a study of cytomegalovirus exposure and HLA in healthy donors. With 2 bases removed from V and 0 bases from J, the gap between germline ends came to 8 bases. The germline V gene has CDR1 MNHEY and CDR2 SVGAGI. The CDR3 consists of 15 residues. In the PCR, 60 Vbeta and 13 Jbeta primers were used. Data came from immunoSEQ multiplex PCR; TCRdb stores just in-frame clones and leaves some out. This sample has around 180,000 clones, with 70% to 90% found just once. The chain recombines TRBV6-5 with TRBJ1-5; D is undetermined. Source material: PBMCs. This sequence originates from a girl aged 10 to 17 in good health and CMV-seropositive. The CDR3 region is CASSYSRYSNQPQHF. DNA of the CDR3: TGTGCCAGCAGTTACAGTCGGTATAGCAATCAGCCCCAGCATTTT.